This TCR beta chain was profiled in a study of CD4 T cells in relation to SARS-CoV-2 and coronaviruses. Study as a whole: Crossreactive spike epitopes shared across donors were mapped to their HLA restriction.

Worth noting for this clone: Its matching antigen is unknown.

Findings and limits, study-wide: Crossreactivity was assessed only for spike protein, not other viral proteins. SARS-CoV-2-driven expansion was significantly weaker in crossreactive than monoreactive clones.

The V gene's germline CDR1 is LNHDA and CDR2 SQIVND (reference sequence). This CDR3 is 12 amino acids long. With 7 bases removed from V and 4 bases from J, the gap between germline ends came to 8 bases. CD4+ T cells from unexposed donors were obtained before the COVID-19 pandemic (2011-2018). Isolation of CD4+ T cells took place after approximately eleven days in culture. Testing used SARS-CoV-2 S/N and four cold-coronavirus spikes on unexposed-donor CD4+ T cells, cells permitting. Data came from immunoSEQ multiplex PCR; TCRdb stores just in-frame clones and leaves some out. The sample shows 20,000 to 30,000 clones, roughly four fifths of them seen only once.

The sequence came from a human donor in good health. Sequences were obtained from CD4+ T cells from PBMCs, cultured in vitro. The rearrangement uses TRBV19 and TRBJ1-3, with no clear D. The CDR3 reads CASTPGGNTIYF. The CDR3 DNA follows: TGTGCCAGTACCCCGGGCGGAAACACCATATATTTT. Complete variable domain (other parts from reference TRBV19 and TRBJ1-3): DGGITQSPKYLFRKEGQNVTLSCEQNLNHDAMYWYRQDPGQGLRLIYYSQIVNDFQKGDIAEGYSVSREKKESFPLTVTSAQKNPTAFYLCASTPGGNTIYFGEGSWLTVV.